The rows below give T cell receptor beta chains drawn from one sample of a study of blood T cell repertoires in COVID-19. This table comes from immunoSEQ multiplex PCR, and its TCRdb copy is limited to in-frame clones, with some not included. The table has about 290,000 clones, around four fifths seen once. The sequencing input was peripheral blood. These receptors all come from a woman in her 50s with active or convalescent COVID-19. Each CDR3 is given with its conserved first and last residue. The D gene is left open where the match is weak. Size is stated for part of the rows, as once, few or many counts, or as a class when the clone is expanded.

j_gene: TRBJ2-2; v_gene: TRBV4-2; abundance: .; d_gene: TRBD2; CDR3aa: CASSQGPASSGPNTGELFF; CDR3nt: TGTGCCAGCAGCCAGGGGCCGGCCTCTAGCGGCCCCAACACCGGGGAGCTGTTTTTT
j_gene: TRBJ1-2; v_gene: TRBV5-1; abundance: .; d_gene: TRBD1; CDR3aa: CASQRGGDDGYTF; CDR3nt: TGCGCCAGCCAACGAGGGGGCGACGATGGCTACACCTTC
j_gene: TRBJ1-2; v_gene: TRBV27; abundance: .; d_gene: .; CDR3aa: CASAVGARGYGYTF; CDR3nt: TGTGCCAGCGCAGTGGGAGCCCGGGGCTATGGCTACACCTTC
j_gene: TRBJ2-7; v_gene: TRBV7-2; abundance: .; d_gene: .; CDR3aa: CASSLEEGNFGYEQYF; CDR3nt: TGTGCCAGCAGCTTAGAGGAGGGGAACTTTGGCTACGAGCAGTACTTC
j_gene: TRBJ2-6; v_gene: TRBV7-9; abundance: .; d_gene: .; CDR3aa: CASSLGRRLIVSGANVLTF; CDR3nt: TGTGCCAGCAGCTTAGGACGCCGACTGATAGTCTCTGGGGCCAACGTCCTGACTTTC
j_gene: TRBJ2-1; v_gene: TRBV7-2; abundance: few; d_gene: TRBD2; CDR3aa: CASSHGTSGRRLGNEQFF; CDR3nt: TGTGCCAGCAGCCACGGGACTAGCGGGAGGAGGTTAGGCAATGAGCAGTTCTTC
j_gene: TRBJ2-7; v_gene: TRBV6-5; abundance: .; d_gene: TRBD1; CDR3aa: CASRAGGHDEQYF; CDR3nt: TGTGCCAGCAGGGCAGGGGGTCACGACGAGCAGTACTTC
j_gene: TRBJ1-1; v_gene: TRBV6-5; abundance: .; d_gene: .; CDR3aa: CASRSRTDPATEAFF; CDR3nt: TGTGCCAGCAGATCGAGGACAGACCCGGCCACTGAAGCTTTCTTT
j_gene: TRBJ1-2; v_gene: TRBV2; abundance: .; d_gene: .; CDR3aa: CASRTVAGHGYTF; CDR3nt: TGTGCCAGCAGGACAGTCGCGGGGCATGGCTACACCTTC
j_gene: TRBJ1-2; v_gene: TRBV2; abundance: .; d_gene: .; CDR3aa: CASSGEQGSGYTF; CDR3nt: TGTGCCAGCAGCGGTGAGCAGGGAAGCGGCTACACCTTC
j_gene: TRBJ1-1; v_gene: TRBV15; abundance: .; d_gene: .; CDR3aa: CATSRDSNRNTEAFF; CDR3nt: TGTGCCACCAGCAGAGATTCCAACAGGAACACTGAAGCTTTCTTT
j_gene: TRBJ2-3; v_gene: TRBV7-9; abundance: once; d_gene: .; CDR3aa: CASSLAPSLRPTDTQYF; CDR3nt: TGTGCCAGCAGCTTAGCCCCTAGCTTGAGGCCCACAGATACGCAGTATTTT
j_gene: TRBJ1-6; v_gene: TRBV3-1/TRBV3-2; abundance: .; d_gene: .; CDR3aa: CASSHGASSYNSPLHF; CDR3nt: TGTGCCAGCAGCCATGGGGCTAGCTCCTATAATTCACCCCTCCACTTT
j_gene: TRBJ2-1; v_gene: TRBV7-7; abundance: .; d_gene: TRBD1; CDR3aa: CASSLGTGSYNEQFF; CDR3nt: TGTGCCAGCAGCTTAGGGACAGGGTCCTACAATGAGCAGTTCTTC
j_gene: TRBJ2-7; v_gene: TRBV14; abundance: .; d_gene: TRBD2; CDR3aa: CASSQGLTREQYF; CDR3nt: TGTGCCAGCAGCCAGGGACTAACGCGCGAGCAGTACTTC
j_gene: TRBJ2-5; v_gene: TRBV11-1; abundance: once; d_gene: .; CDR3aa: CASSAIHLGGSETQYF; CDR3nt: TGTGCCAGCAGCGCAATTCACTTGGGGGGTAGTGAGACCCAGTACTTC
j_gene: TRBJ2-1; v_gene: TRBV4-1; abundance: .; d_gene: .; CDR3aa: CASSPRLVYGDNEQFF; CDR3nt: TGCGCCAGCAGCCCTCGACTAGTTTATGGGGACAATGAGCAGTTCTTC
j_gene: TRBJ2-7; v_gene: TRBV7-6; abundance: .; d_gene: .; CDR3aa: CASSLARYYEQYF; CDR3nt: TGTGCCAGCAGCTTAGCGCGGTACTACGAGCAGTACTTC
j_gene: TRBJ1-6; v_gene: TRBV5-4; abundance: .; d_gene: .; CDR3aa: CASSDAPSAGGSPLHF; CDR3nt: TGTGCCAGCAGCGACGCGCCCTCCGCCGGGGGTTCACCCCTCCACTTT
j_gene: TRBJ1-1; v_gene: TRBV21-1; abundance: .; d_gene: .; CDR3aa: CASSNGQPLEAFF; CDR3nt: TGTGCCAGCAGCAATGGACAGCCGCTAGAAGCTTTCTTT
j_gene: TRBJ1-2; v_gene: TRBV19; abundance: .; d_gene: .; CDR3aa: CASGYGYTF; CDR3nt: TGTGCCAGCGGCTATGGCTACACCTTC
j_gene: TRBJ2-7; v_gene: TRBV7-2; abundance: .; d_gene: .; CDR3aa: CASSLAGHSYEQYF; CDR3nt: TGTGCCAGCAGCTTAGCGGGACACTCCTACGAGCAGTACTTC
j_gene: TRBJ1-5; v_gene: TRBV7-9; abundance: many; d_gene: .; CDR3aa: CASSVEGGDQPQHF; CDR3nt: TGTGCCAGCAGCGTCGAGGGAGGCGATCAGCCCCAGCATTTT
j_gene: TRBJ2-3; v_gene: TRBV29-1; abundance: .; d_gene: TRBD2; CDR3aa: CSIGTSGRKVDTQYF; CDR3nt: TGCAGCATCGGGACTAGCGGGAGAAAAGTTGATACGCAGTATTTT
j_gene: TRBJ1-2; v_gene: TRBV19; abundance: .; d_gene: .; CDR3aa: CASSRRVSSRYTF; CDR3nt: TGTGCCAGTAGTCGCCGGGTTTCTTCGCGCTACACCTTC
j_gene: TRBJ2-3; v_gene: TRBV12-3/TRBV12-4; abundance: .; d_gene: .; CDR3aa: CASRPQGPDTQYF; CDR3nt: TGTGCCAGCAGACCCCAGGGGCCAGATACGCAGTATTTT
j_gene: TRBJ2-5; v_gene: TRBV5-1; abundance: once; d_gene: .; CDR3aa: CASSLEPRGGKTGETQYF; CDR3nt: TGCGCCAGCAGCTTGGAACCAAGGGGGGGCAAAACAGGAGAGACCCAGTACTTC
j_gene: TRBJ1-1; v_gene: TRBV4-2; abundance: .; d_gene: .; CDR3aa: CASSQGETEAFF; CDR3nt: TGTGCCAGCAGCCAAGGAGAAACTGAAGCTTTCTTT
j_gene: TRBJ1-3; v_gene: TRBV28; abundance: .; d_gene: .; CDR3aa: CASSLYGGNTIYF; CDR3nt: TGTGCCAGCAGTTTATACGGTGGAAACACCATATATTTT